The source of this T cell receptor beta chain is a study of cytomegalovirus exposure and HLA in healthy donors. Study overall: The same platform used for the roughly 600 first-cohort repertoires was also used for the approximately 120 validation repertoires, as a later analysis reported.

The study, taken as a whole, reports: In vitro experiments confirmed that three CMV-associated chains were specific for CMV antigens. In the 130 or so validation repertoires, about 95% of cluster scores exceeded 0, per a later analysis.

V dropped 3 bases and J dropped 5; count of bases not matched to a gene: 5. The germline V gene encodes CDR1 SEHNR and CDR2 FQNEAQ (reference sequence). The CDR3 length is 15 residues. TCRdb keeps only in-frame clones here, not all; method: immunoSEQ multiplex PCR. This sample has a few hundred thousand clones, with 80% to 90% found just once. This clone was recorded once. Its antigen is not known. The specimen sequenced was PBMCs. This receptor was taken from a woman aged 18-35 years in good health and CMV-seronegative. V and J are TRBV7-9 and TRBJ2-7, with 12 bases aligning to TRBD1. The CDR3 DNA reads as TGTGCCAGCAGCTTCGGGACAGGGGGCTGGGACGAGCAGTACTTC. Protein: CASSFGTGGWDEQYF.